What follows is one T cell receptor (beta chain) and its context. This entry belongs to a study of blood T cell repertoires in COVID-19. On the study more broadly: From the United States, Italy and Spain came samples of acute and convalescent COVID-19. T cells, B-cell-depleted T cells, or PBMCs supplied cDNA or gDNA.

The protocol was immunoSEQ multiplex PCR, while the TCRdb copy is restricted to in-frame clones and leaves out a portion. The sample gives about 380,000 clones, 75% to 90% of which show up once; 3.5% to 4% is in the top ten. Germline V gene lookup returns CDR1 MDHEN and CDR2 SYDVKM. V lost 7 bases and J 2 bases, leaving 14 bases between the germline ends. The CDR3 has 14 residues. The sequence derives from a woman under 30 with acute or convalescent COVID-19. Sequences were obtained from peripheral blood. The chain links TRBV28 to TRBJ1-2; perhaps TRBD1 as D (5 bases). The CDR3 spells CASMPSSGNYGYTF. The CDR3 bases are TGTGCCAGCATGCCCTCCTCAGGGAACTATGGCTACACCTTC.